Each of the 9 T cell receptor beta chains below was sequenced from the same sample in a study of STAT3 mutations in large granular lymphocyte leukemia (dated by TCRdb to the late 2010s). These receptors' antigens are unknown. Libraries came from the immunoSEQ multiplex PCR assay. TCRdb limited this immuneACCESS table to in-frame rearrangements with V and J called. A share of clones is missing; checked studies link under half to unresolved V genes, and the rest is unexplained. The table for this sample lists 11,000 or so clones; 85% of them were counted only once. The ten largest clones represent about nine tenths of the sample. Points the paper makes about the study in general: At least one immunodominant TCRbeta clonotype was present in every T-LGLL patient, and multiple immunodominant subclonotypes appeared in about half of the T-LGLL patients.

The sample comprised peripheral blood mononuclear cells. The receptor set was obtained from a man older than 75 with T-cell large granular lymphocyte leukemia. Some clones in this sample may be carry-over from other donors' samples. The age is the age at diagnosis.

The sample holds one count of this clone. CDR3 in amino acids: CASSPAAGGTYEQYF. The CDR3 DNA sequence: TGTGCCAGCAGCCCCGCGGCGGGGGGTACCTACGAGCAGTACTTC. J is TRBJ2-7 and V is TRBV7-2; 8 bases match TRBD2. After removal of 5 bases from V and 2 bases from J, the junction contained 8 bases not matched to a gene. Looked up from germline, CDR1 is SGHTA and CDR2 is FQGNSA. This CDR3 comprises 15 residues.

This chain links TRBV11-3 with TRBJ1-1; 8 bases agree with TRBD1. The CDR3 covers 14 residues. Trimming removed 6 bases from V and 5 bases from J; junction bases left unmatched: 8. Germline loops: CDR1 SGHNT, CDR2 YENEEA. In DNA form, the CDR3 reads TGTGCCAGCAGTTCAGGACAGGGAAAGACTGAAGCTTTCTTT. This encodes CASSSGQGKTEAFF.

The chain recombines TRBV14 with TRBJ2-7; tentatively, D is TRBD2 (6 bases). V gave up 1 base and J gave up 7 bases, with 14 bases separating them. The CDR3 covers 14 residues. CDR1 SGHDN and CDR2 FVKESK come from the germline V gene. This chain's CDR3 is CASSQAVGAGEQYF. CDR3 DNA: TGTGCCAGCAGCCAAGCCGTCGGGGCGGGAGAGCAGTACTTC.

This clone has a handful of counts. The chain uses TRBV5-6 and TRBJ1-5, with a weak D call TRBD1 (6 bases). V gave up 2 bases and J gave up 4 bases, with 10 bases separating them. This CDR3 spans 14 amino acids. The germline CDR1 and CDR2 sequences are SGHDT and YYEEEE. CDR3 protein: CASSLGGRNQPQHF. As DNA, the CDR3 is TGTGCCAGCAGCTTAGGGGGTAGGAATCAGCCCCAGCATTTT.

The rearrangement uses TRBV19 and TRBJ2-2, with D unclear. The CDR3 length is 13 residues. V was clipped by 6 bases and J by 0 bases, with 5 bases between them. In germline, CDR1 is LNHDA, CDR2 SQIVND (reference sequence). The CDR3 is CASRLANTGELFF. Here the CDR3 DNA reads TGTGCCAGTAGGCTCGCGAACACCGGGGAGCTGTTTTTT.

This rearrangement joins TRBV7-9 to TRBJ1-2; D call uncertain. Trimming left V 5 bases short and J 4 bases short, with 5 bases between. This CDR3 has 11 residues. In germline, CDR1 is SEHNR, CDR2 FQNEAQ (reference sequence). The CDR3 DNA reads as TGTGCCAGCAGCCGACTCTATGGCTACACCTTC. Its translation: CASSRLYGYTF.

The chain carries TRBV7-9 and TRBJ2-3; TRBD2 might be the D (6 bases). Germline CDR1 reads SEHNR; CDR2 reads FQNEAQ (reference sequence). The CDR3 runs 12 residues. Trimming took 3 bases from V and 8 from J, leaving 9 bases between them. Here the CDR3 DNA reads TGTGCCAGCAGCTTGCCGGGACTTACGCAGTATTTT. Translated, it gives CASSLPGLTQYF.

V gene TRBV6-5 combines with J gene TRBJ2-7; the match to TRBD1 covers 9 bases. CDR1 and CDR2 (germline): MNHEY, SVGAGI. V shed 5 bases, J shed 0 bases, and the junction held 5 bases outside the gene matches. There are 15 residues in the CDR3. This chain's CDR3 is CASSKDRGNSYEQYF. In DNA, the CDR3 is TGTGCCAGCAGTAAGGACAGGGGAAACTCCTACGAGCAGTACTTC.

The rearrangement joins TRBV29-1 to TRBJ1-2; D remains unclear. V was clipped by 5 bases and J by 7 bases, with 8 bases between them. Germline loops: CDR1 SQVTM, CDR2 ANQGSEA. This CDR3 has 10 residues. CDR3 sequence: CSVWDGGYTF. As DNA, the CDR3 is TGCAGCGTTTGGGATGGTGGCTACACCTTC. The full variable domain, completed using reference TRBV29-1 and TRBJ1-2, is SAVISQKPSRDICQRGTSLTIQCQVDSQVTMMFWYRQQPGQSLTLIATANQGSEATYESGFVIDKFPISRPNLTFSTLTVSNMSPEDSSIYLCSVWDGGYTFGSGTRLTVV.